These 7 T cell receptor beta chains came from one sample sequenced in a study of blood T cell repertoires in COVID-19. Method: immunoSEQ multiplex PCR; TCRdb's copy keeps in-frame clones and lacks some. The data contain 100,000 to 150,000 clones, approximately 85% of them singletons. Sequenced: peripheral blood. These receptors came from a woman of 80 years or more with COVID-19, enrolled during active disease.

This clone was seen more than once but under ten times. V and J are TRBV19 and TRBJ1-5, with TRBD1 as a possible D gene (6 bases). The ends were cut back, 5 bases at V and 0 bases at J, with 11 bases in the middle. The CDR3 has 15 residues. CDR1 is LNHDA, CDR2 SQIVND, per germline (reference sequence). In nucleotides, the CDR3 is TGTGCCAGTAGTCTAAGACAGGTTAGCAATCAGCCCCAGCATTTT. This gives the protein CASSLRQVSNQPQHF.

The chain is built from TRBV10-3 and TRBJ2-1, with TRBD2 matching over 15 bases. Germline lookup yields CDR1 ENHRY and CDR2 SYGVKD. The CDR3 contains 13 residues. V shed 10 bases and J 9 bases; nucleotides not matched to a gene: 4. The DNA of the CDR3 is TGTGCCACGGGACTAGCGGGAGGTGTTGAGCAGTTCTTC. Protein sequence: CATGLAGGVEQFF.

This sequence joins TRBV25-1 and TRBJ2-5; 11 bases are shared with TRBD1. Germline loops: CDR1 MGHDK, CDR2 SYGVNS. After removal of 8 bases from V and 3 bases from J, the junction contained 8 bases not matched to a gene. The CDR3 has 15 residues. CDR3 loop: CASARGTGGKETQYF. The CDR3, as DNA: TGTGCCAGCGCGCGGGGGACAGGGGGGAAAGAGACCCAGTACTTC.

V is TRBV19 and J is TRBJ1-2, with 12 bases that match TRBD1. V lost 9 bases, J lost 6 bases, and 8 bases stayed unmatched. Germline values: CDR1 LNHDA, CDR2 SQIVND (reference sequence). This CDR3 region has 14 residues. The CDR3 DNA follows: TGTGCCAGCGAGGGACAGGGGGCTTGGGATGGCTACACCTTC. Translating gives CASEGQGAWDGYTF.

The chain couples TRBV6-6 to TRBJ2-7, with a tentative D call TRBD2 (6 bases). V was trimmed by 2 bases and J by 7 bases, leaving 15 bases between them. Germline lookup yields CDR1 MNHNY and CDR2 SVGAGI (reference sequence). The CDR3 is 14 residues long. The chain's CDR3 is CASSYVRTGEEQYF. The CDR3 nucleotides are TGTGCCAGCAGTTACGTCCGGACGGGAGAAGAGCAGTACTTC.

This chain uses TRBV11-3 with TRBJ2-2; perhaps TRBD2 as D (5 bases). Germline CDR1 SGHNT, CDR2 YENEEA. V lost 5 bases and J lost 5, with 6 bases in between. The CDR3 is made up of 12 amino acids. CDR3: CASSRGTGELFF. DNA for the CDR3: TGTGCCAGCAGCCGAGGGACCGGGGAGCTGTTTTTT.

The V gene is TRBV7-8, the J gene TRBJ1-3; 9 bases align to TRBD1. This CDR3 is 14 amino acids long. V was clipped by 8 bases and J by 3 bases; unmatched bases: 5. Germline V gives CDR1 SGHVS, CDR2 FQNEAQ. The chain's CDR3 is CASQQGAVGNTIYF. The CDR3 DNA follows: TGTGCCAGCCAACAGGGGGCGGTTGGAAACACCATATATTTT.